What follows describes a single T cell receptor beta chain. This specimen comes from a study of blood T cell repertoires in COVID-19. About the study: Italy, Spain and the United States were the sources of the convalescent and acute COVID-19 samples.

Assay: immunoSEQ multiplex PCR; the TCRdb copy retains only in-frame clones and omits some. The sample lists some 300,000 clones; around 92% were seen once. Participants' reported clinical history set cohort assignment. Recovery meant two consecutive negative NP/OP PCR tests, professional clearance, or resolved symptoms. This TCR was sampled from a woman under 40 who had recovered from COVID-19. Input material: PBMCs or T cells enriched from blood (not recorded which).

CDR3 in DNA: TGTGCCAGCAGCAGCGGGACTGGCTACACCTTC. This sequence encodes CASSSGTGYTF. The chain combines TRBV11-2 with TRBJ1-2, with D maybe TRBD1 (5 bases). This CDR3 region has 11 residues. Germline-derived CDR1 and CDR2 are SGHAT and FQNNGV. The V gene lost 5 bases and the J gene lost 7 bases, with 8 bases spanning the gap.